Listed here are 20 T cell receptor beta chains from one sample, sequenced in a study of blood T cells in healthy people across ages. Using a J-beta primer mix together with a sample-barcoded 5' primer, a second PCR was run for roughly 6 to 12 cycles. TCRdb fed the 5' RACE reads into MiXCR, producing one record per CDR3 protein. The repertoire has some 900,000 distinct CDR3 sequences, 29% of them found once; the top ten carry 15% to 20%. Sequencing was carried out using blood. These receptors came from a woman of 80 years or more in good health.

Ten or more counts support this clonotype. V usage is TRBV20-1 and J usage is TRBJ2-3, with D unresolved. Deletions cut 2 bases from V and 2 bases from J, with 5 bases between. Germline CDR1 is DFQATT and CDR2 is SNEGSKA (reference sequence). CDR3 length equals 12 residues. The CDR3 reads CSARPFTDTQYF. In nucleotides, the CDR3 is TGCAGTGCTAGACCTTTCACAGATACGCAGTATTTT.

The gene calls are TRBV6-2 or TRBV6-3 and TRBJ1-2; 9 bases align to TRBD1. J gave up 1 base and V 4 bases, and 10 bases lay outside the gene matches. Germline CDR1 MNHEY, CDR2 SVGEGT. The CDR3 is 17 amino acids. The CDR3 DNA sequence: TGTGCCAGCAGTTCCGGGACAGGGAGTTCGTATAACTATGGCTACACCTTC. Translation: CASSSGTGSSYNYGYTF.

This sequence joins TRBV20-1 and TRBJ2-1; 7 nucleotides agree with TRBD2. In germline, CDR1 is DFQATT, CDR2 SNEGSKA (reference sequence). The CDR3 sequence is 13 residues long. The CDR3 DNA reads TGCAGCGCTCTAGCGGACAATTACAATGAGCAGTTCTTC. It encodes CSALADNYNEQFF.

This clonotype was observed a few times. This chain uses TRBV7-2 with TRBJ2-2, with D unresolved. V dropped 5 bases and J dropped 7 bases, with 20 bases sitting between them. Germline CDR1 reads SGHTA; CDR2 reads FQGNSA. This CDR3 spans 16 amino acids. The CDR3, as DNA: TGTGCCAGCAGCCCTGGGTCCCGCACGGTTGGCGGGGAGCTGTTTTTT. This sequence encodes CASSPGSRTVGGELFF. Using reference TRBV7-2 and TRBJ2-2 for the parts outside the CDR3, the full variable domain is GAGVSQSPSNKVTEKGKDVELRCDPISGHTALYWYRQSLGQGLEFLIYFQGNSAPDKSGLPSDRFSAERTGGSVSTLTIQRTQQEDSAVYLCASSPGSRTVGGELFFGEGSRLTVL.

The J gene is TRBJ2-7, the V gene TRBV7-2; D unresolved. The CDR3 runs 15 residues. Germline V gene sequence: CDR1 SGHTA, CDR2 FQGNSA. Trimming took off 0 bases at V and 7 bases at J, with 16 bases between the two ends. The CDR3 DNA reads as TGTGCCAGCAGCTTAGCGGGCTTCTCCTACAATGAGCAGTACTTC. This encodes CASSLAGFSYNEQYF.

This clonotype has a count of ten or more. This sequence joins TRBV5-1 and TRBJ2-1; 9 bases line up with TRBD2. Looked up from germline, CDR1 is SGHRS and CDR2 is YFSETQ. This CDR3 has 15 residues. The trim removed 0 bases at V and 7 bases at J, leaving 5 bases unmatched. CDR3 protein: CASSLEGTSFNEQFF. The CDR3 DNA reads as TGCGCCAGCAGCTTGGAGGGGACTAGCTTTAATGAGCAGTTCTTC.

This clonotype was picked up one time. The chain links TRBV7-2 to TRBJ2-6, with D uncertain. Trimming removed 3 bases at V and 0 bases at J, with 12 bases between. Germline lookup yields CDR1 SGHTA and CDR2 FQGNSA. This CDR3 comprises 17 residues. The CDR3 sequence is CASSLVVTPSGANVLTF. Here the CDR3 DNA reads TGTGCCAGCAGCTTGGTGGTGACCCCCTCTGGGGCCAACGTCCTGACTTTC.

There are a few counts of this clonotype. Since a much larger clone is just one base distant, this may be a read error. The genes are TRBV2 and TRBJ2-7, with TRBD2 identical over 10 bases. Germline CDR1 reads SNHLY; CDR2 reads FYNNEI. The trim removed 8 bases at V and 7 bases at J, leaving 8 bases unmatched. The CDR3 consists of 13 residues. The CDR3: CASGLAGVNEQYF. The CDR3 DNA sequence: TGTGCCAGCGGGCTAGCGGGGGTAAATGAGCAGTACTTC.

The sample holds many counts of this clonotype. The chain has TRBV12-3 or TRBV12-4 and TRBJ2-7; 10 nucleotides match TRBD1. This CDR3 is built from 15 residues. V was clipped by 1 base and J by 3 bases; unmatched bases: 3. CDR3 DNA: TGTGCCAGCAGTTTAGGCCGGGACAGGGGCTACGAGCAGTACTTC. Translated, it gives CASSLGRDRGYEQYF.

This clonotype was observed at least ten times. The chain is built from TRBV15 and TRBJ1-2, with 8 bases lining up with TRBD1. The germline V gene has CDR1 LNHNV and CDR2 YYDKDF (reference sequence). Germline trimming cut 3 bases from V and 3 bases from J; bases unmatched to any gene: 9. The CDR3 is 16 amino acids. CDR3 sequence reads: CATSSKTTGAYYGYTF. CDR3 coding DNA: TGTGCCACCAGCAGTAAGACGACAGGGGCATACTATGGCTACACCTTC.

There are a few counts of this clonotype. The chain recombines TRBV3-1 with TRBJ2-1, with 11 bases matching TRBD2. Germline CDR1 is LGHDT and CDR2 is YNNKEL (reference sequence). This CDR3 spans 17 amino acids. Unmatched junction bases numbered 12, after V lost 4 bases and J lost 7 bases. In DNA form, the CDR3 reads TGTGCCAGCAGCCGAGATCGGCTAGCGGGGGGTAAAAATGAGCAGTTCTTC. The encoded protein is CASSRDRLAGGKNEQFF.

With regard to this clonotype: Since a much larger clone is just one base distant, this may be a read error. This chain links TRBV6-6 with TRBJ1-2, with 7 nucleotides matching TRBD1. Germline lookup yields CDR1 MNHNY and CDR2 SVGAGI (reference sequence). The CDR3 contains 12 residues. The CDR3 coding sequence is TGTGCCAGCAGGACAGGGATCTATGGCTACATCTTC. Translated: CASRTGIYGYIF.

On this clonotype: This could be a read error, since a much larger clone is one nucleotide away. The gene calls are TRBV7-6 and TRBJ2-6; TRBD1 might be the D (5 bases). Germline loops: CDR1 SGHVS, CDR2 FNYEAQ. CDR3 length equals 17 residues. CDR3 residues: CASSLRKGSAGANVRTF. The CDR3 DNA reads as TGTGCCAGCAGCTTACGAAAGGGATCTGCTGGGGCCAACGTCCGGACTTTC.

With regard to this clonotype: Being one base from a much bigger clone, this may be a read error. This chain connects TRBV7-2 to TRBJ2-5; no clear D. From germline, CDR1 is SGHTA and CDR2 FQGNSA. The CDR3 contains 13 residues. The CDR3 sequence is CASSFFTQEAQYF. DNA for the CDR3: TGTGCCAGCAGCTTTTTCACCCAAGAGGCCCAGTACTTC.

This CDR3 reads CASSPSGEQTEQFF. The CDR3 DNA follows: TGTGCCAGCAGTCCTTCGGGGGAACAAACTGAGCAGTTCTTC. The rearrangement uses TRBV6-5 and TRBJ2-1; tentatively, D is TRBD2 (6 bases). CDR1 MNHEY and CDR2 SVGAGI come from the germline V gene. V lost 5 bases and J lost 9, with 17 bases in between. This CDR3 is 14 amino acids long.

This clonotype was found many times. The chain carries TRBV6-1 and TRBJ2-6; tentative D call: TRBD1 (6 bases). There are 15 residues in the CDR3. The V gene lost 10 bases and the J gene lost 2 bases, with 15 bases spanning the gap. Germline V CDR1 and CDR2: MNHNS, SASEGT. CDR3 in amino acids: CATRDPGAGANVLTF. The CDR3 coding sequence is TGTGCCACCCGAGACCCAGGGGCTGGGGCCAACGTCCTGACTTTC.

This clonotype has just one count. The rearrangement links TRBV7-2 to TRBJ2-1, with TRBD2 identical over 7 bases. Germline V lookup: CDR1 SGHTA, CDR2 FQGNSA. The CDR3 is 16 residues long. V lost 4 bases and J lost 8; bases outside the gene matches: 14. This CDR3 reads CASSSYLRGGGDEQFF. The CDR3 nucleotides are TGTGCCAGCAGCTCATATCTCCGCGGGGGAGGGGATGAGCAGTTCTTC.

This clonotype has a count of ten or more. This chain uses TRBV6-5 with TRBJ2-7; D uncertain. Trimming cost V 7 bases and J 0 bases, with 16 bases left between them. Looked up from germline, CDR1 is MNHEY and CDR2 is SVGAGI. The CDR3 is 15 amino acids. CDR3 coding DNA: TGTGCCAGCAATCGACTGGCCTCACCCTCCTACGAGCAGTACTTC. Residues: CASNRLASPSYEQYF.

The chain joins TRBV20-1 to TRBJ2-4, with D uncertain. The germline V gene encodes CDR1 DFQATT and CDR2 SNEGSKA (reference sequence). The CDR3 is made up of 16 amino acids. Trimming shortened V by 5 bases and J by 7 bases, and 24 bases separated the two germline ends. The CDR3 reads CSALDRPPKSPNIQYF. The CDR3 nucleotides are TGCAGTGCTCTGGACCGGCCTCCCAAGTCGCCCAACATTCAGTACTTC.

This clonotype was found a few times. The chain is built from TRBV12-3 or TRBV12-4 and TRBJ1-1; 8 bases map to TRBD1. This CDR3 has 15 residues. J was trimmed by 5 bases and V by 3 bases; bases with no gene match: 8. The CDR3 coding sequence is TGTGCCAGCAGTTTGGGGCAGGGGGCAGGGACTGAAGCTTTCTTT. It specifies CASSLGQGAGTEAFF.